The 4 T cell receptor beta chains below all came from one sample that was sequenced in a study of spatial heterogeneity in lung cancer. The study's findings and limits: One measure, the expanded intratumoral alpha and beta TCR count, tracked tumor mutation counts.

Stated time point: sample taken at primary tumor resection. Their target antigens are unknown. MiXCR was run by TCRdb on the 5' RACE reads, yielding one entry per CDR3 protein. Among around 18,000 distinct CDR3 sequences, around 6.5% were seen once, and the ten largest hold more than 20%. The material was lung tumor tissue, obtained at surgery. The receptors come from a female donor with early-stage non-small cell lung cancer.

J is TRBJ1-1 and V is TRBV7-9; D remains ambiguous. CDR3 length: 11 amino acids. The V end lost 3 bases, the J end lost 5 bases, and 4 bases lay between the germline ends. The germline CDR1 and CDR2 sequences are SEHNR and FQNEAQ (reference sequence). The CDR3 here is CASSFLTEAFF. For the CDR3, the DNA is TGTGCCAGCAGCTTCTTAACTGAAGCTTTCTTT. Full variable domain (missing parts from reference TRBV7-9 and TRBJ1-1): DTGVSQNPRHKITKRGQNVTFRCDPISEHNRLYWYRQTLGQGPEFLTYFQNEAQLEKSRLLSDRFSAERPKGSFSTLEIQRTEQGDSAMYLCASSFLTEAFFGQGTRLTVV.

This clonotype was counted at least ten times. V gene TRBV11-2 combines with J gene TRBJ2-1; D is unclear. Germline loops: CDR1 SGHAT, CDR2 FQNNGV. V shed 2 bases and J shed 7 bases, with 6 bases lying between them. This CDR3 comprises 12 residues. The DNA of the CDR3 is TGTGCCAGCAGCTTACTTAGAAATGAGCAGTTCTTC. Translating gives CASSLLRNEQFF.

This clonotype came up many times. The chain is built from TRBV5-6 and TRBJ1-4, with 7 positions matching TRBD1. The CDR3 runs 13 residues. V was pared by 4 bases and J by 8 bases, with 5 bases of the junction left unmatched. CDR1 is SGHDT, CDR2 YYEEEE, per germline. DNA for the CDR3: TGTGCCAGCAGCGCGACAGGGATCGAAAAACTGTTTTTT. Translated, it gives CASSATGIEKLFF. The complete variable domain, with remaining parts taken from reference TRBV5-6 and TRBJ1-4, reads DAGVTQSPTHLIKTRGQQVTLRCSPKSGHDTVSWYQQALGQGPQFIFQYYEEEERQRGNFPDRFSGHQFPNYSSELNVNALLLGDSALYLCASSATGIEKLFFGSGTQLSVL.

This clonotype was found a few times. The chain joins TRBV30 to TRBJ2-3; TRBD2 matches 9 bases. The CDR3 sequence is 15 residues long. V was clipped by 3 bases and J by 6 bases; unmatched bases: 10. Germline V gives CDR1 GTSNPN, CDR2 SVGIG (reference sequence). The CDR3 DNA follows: TGTGCCTGGAGGCCGAGAGGCGGGGGGGCCGATACGCAGTATTTT. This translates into CAWRPRGGGADTQYF.